Shown below are 12 T cell receptor beta chains from a single sample sequenced in a study of CXCR3-negative and CXCR3-positive naive CD8 T cells. Broader study findings: CXCR3-positive naive cells had more hydrophobic TRB CDR3s than CXCR3-negative naive cells.

No antigen is known for these receptors. It was by 5' RACE with UMI labels that the TRB cDNA libraries were prepared. TCRdb reprocessed the 5' RACE reads, with one entry per CDR3 protein and no DNA. This table lists some 140,000 distinct CDR3 sequences. The sequencing sample was made of naive CXCR3+ CD8+ T cells from blood. Subset noted: CD45RO-CCR7+CD27+CD95- naive CD8+ T cells expressing CXCR3 (TNR3+). The receptors shown here come from a human donor in good health. Some clones in this sample may be carry-over from other donors' samples.

The chain joins TRBV20-1 to TRBJ2-7; lacking DNA, the TRBD2 call made by TCRdb goes unchecked. Germline V gene data show CDR1 as DFQATT and CDR2 as SNEGSKA (reference sequence). The CDR3 loop spans 14 amino acids. The CDR3 sequence is CSAPASGRGYEQYF.

The chain carries TRBV28 and TRBJ2-1; TCRdb reports TRBD2, a call that lacks DNA to check it against. The CDR3 extends over 16 amino acids. Looked up from germline, CDR1 is MDHEN and CDR2 is SYDVKM. CDR3 region: CASSHPSGEIYNEQFF.

The chain combines TRBV29-1 with TRBJ2-2. The CDR3 totals 13 residues. Looked up from germline, CDR1 is SQVTM and CDR2 is ANQGSEA. The CDR3 spells CSVVHGNTGELFF.

V and J are TRBV28 and TRBJ2-6; the D gene TCRdb calls, TRBD1, cannot be checked with no DNA. The CDR3 sequence is 16 residues long. The germline V gene has CDR1 MDHEN and CDR2 SYDVKM. The CDR3 loop reads CASREGLGGGANVLTF.

This chain links TRBV28 with TRBJ1-5; the TRBD1 assignment by TCRdb is unverifiable without DNA. The CDR3 length is 15 residues. Germline CDR1 MDHEN, CDR2 SYDVKM. CDR3 amino acids: CASSPGTGSNQPQHF.

J is TRBJ2-3 and V is TRBV15; TCRdb proposes TRBD2, but this gene call is untestable without DNA. Germline V gene sequence: CDR1 LNHNV, CDR2 YYDKDF (reference sequence). The length of the CDR3 is 14 residues. The CDR3 sequence: CATSRGALTDTQYF.

The chain combines TRBV4-1 with TRBJ2-7; TCRdb reports TRBD2, a call that lacks DNA to check it against. The CDR3 is 15 amino acids. The germline V gene has CDR1 MGHRA and CDR2 YSYEKL. This CDR3 is CASSQGLAGANEQYF.

The gene calls are TRBV6-4 and TRBJ2-3; the TCRdb call, TRBD2, lacks DNA for checking. Germline CDR1 is MRHNA and CDR2 is SNTAGT. The CDR3 covers 16 residues. CDR3 amino acids: CASSEAPGEGTDTQYF.

The rearrangement uses TRBV7-3 and TRBJ2-7. The CDR3 is 13 amino acids. CDR1 and CDR2 (germline): SGHTA, FQGTGA. The CDR3: CASSLNTDYEQYF. The full variable domain, its missing parts supplied by reference TRBV7-3 and TRBJ2-7, is GAGVSQTPSNKVTEKGKYVELRCDPISGHTALYWYRQSLGQGPEFLIYFQGTGAADDSGLPNDRFFAVRPEGSVSTLKIQRTERGDSAVYLCASSLNTDYEQYFGPGTRLTVT.

The chain carries TRBV4-3 and TRBJ2-7. The CDR3 is 13 amino acids. The germline CDR1 and CDR2 sequences are LGHNA and YSLEER. The CDR3 spells CASSPTVSYEQYF.

The chain employs TRBV28 and TRBJ1-2. The CDR3 length is 12 residues. CDR1 and CDR2 (germline): MDHEN, SYDVKM. CDR3 sequence: CASQRGNYGYTF.

This chain links TRBV7-9 with TRBJ2-1; the D gene TCRdb calls, TRBD1, cannot be checked with no DNA. CDR1 SEHNR and CDR2 FQNEAQ come from the germline V gene (reference sequence). The CDR3 has 15 amino acids. CDR3: CASSRVEGYYNEQFF.